A single sample gave rise to the 14 T cell receptor beta chains below, sequenced in a study of post-analysis software for immune sequencing data. Prepared TCR beta cDNA libraries contained unique molecular identifiers. One entry per CDR3 protein results from TCRdb running MiXCR on the PCR reads. The data contain about 170,000 distinct CDR3 sequences, about 30% of them seen just once; the ten biggest clones take up about 1.4%. Regarding the study as a whole: In patients, TRBV5-6, TRBV5-1 and TRBV20-1 belonged to four or five TRBV segments found more frequently than in controls.

No cognate antigen is known for these TCRs. Sequencing was done on a sample of blood. The receptors shown here come from a girl aged 5 to 17 with multiple sclerosis.

J is TRBJ1-1 and V is TRBV15; 7 bases are a match to TRBD1. With 8 bases clipped from V and 1 base from J, the junction kept 1 base outside the gene matches. The germline CDR1 and CDR2 sequences are LNHNV and YYDKDF (reference sequence). The CDR3 extends over 12 amino acids. CDR3 nucleotide sequence: TGTGCCACCGAGGGGGCGAACACTGAAGCTTTCTTT. This translates into CATEGANTEAFF.

The genes are TRBV29-1 and TRBJ1-4; no firm D call. Germline loops: CDR1 SQVTM, CDR2 ANQGSEA. This CDR3 spans 15 amino acids. The V end lost 4 bases, the J end lost 2 bases, and 14 bases lay between the germline ends. Here the CDR3 DNA reads TGCAGCGTTGCTAAAAAAGGAGTGACTAATGAAAAACTGTTTTTT. Translation: CSVAKKGVTNEKLFF.

This clonotype was seen only a few times. The chain employs TRBV2 and TRBJ2-7, with D maybe TRBD1 (6 bases). The germline V gene encodes CDR1 SNHLY and CDR2 FYNNEI. V was clipped by 3 bases and J by 3 bases, with 27 bases between them. The CDR3 extends over 19 amino acids. The CDR3 bases are TGTGCCAGCAGTGAGAAGGGACACCAGGGCCTCCTCAAGATCTACGAGCAGTACTTC. Translation: CASSEKGHQGLLKIYEQYF. Full variable domain (outside the CDR3, taken from reference TRBV2 and TRBJ2-7): EPEVTQTPSHQVTQMGQEVILRCVPISNHLYFYWYRQILGQKVEFLVSFYNNEISEKSEIFDDQFSVERPDGSNFTLKIRSTKLEDSAMYFCASSEKGHQGLLKIYEQYFGPGTRLTVT.

The chain combines TRBV15 with TRBJ1-5, with 7 bases lining up with TRBD1. J lost 0 bases, V lost 4 bases, and 3 bases had no gene match. The CDR3 has 15 residues. From germline, CDR1 is LNHNV and CDR2 YYDKDF (reference sequence). This CDR3 is CATSNRGYSNQPQHF. CDR3 coding DNA: TGTGCCACCAGCAACAGGGGTTATAGCAATCAGCCCCAGCATTTT.

This clonotype occurred once. Just one base apart from a much larger clone, this may be a read error. This rearrangement joins TRBV9 to TRBJ1-2; D ambiguous. The ends were cut back, 4 bases at V and 7 bases at J, with 17 bases in the middle. CDR1 and CDR2 from the germline V gene are SGDLS and YYNGEE. The CDR3 is 14 residues long. In DNA form, the CDR3 reads TGTGCCAGCAGCCCCCAGTGGGGTGGGATTGGCTACACCTTC. It is translated as CASSPQWGGIGYTF.

In the case of this clonotype: A much larger clone is a single base away; this may be a read error. The chain uses TRBV6-6 and TRBJ2-1; D may correspond to TRBD1 or TRBD2 (5 bases each). There are 14 residues in the CDR3. V lost 11 bases, J lost 7 bases, and 21 bases lay in between. The germline V gene encodes CDR1 MNHNY and CDR2 SVGAGI (reference sequence). The CDR3 nucleotides are TGTGCCTCATCAGGGCTAGCTCACTCGAATGAGCAGTTCTTC. Its translation is CASSGLAHSNEQFF.

For this clonotype: An end of the junction differs from the germline gene, which may be a read error. This chain joins TRBV5-1 and TRBJ2-4; D not resolved. The DNA end lines up better with TRBJ2-7; the J call may be wrong. The CDR3 sequence is 15 residues long. Per germline, CDR1 SGHRS and CDR2 YFSETQ. DNA of the CDR3: TGCACCAGCAGCTTGGAGAGCGCAAGGGCGTACGAGCAGTACTTC. This codes for CTSSLESARAYEQYF.

Only one count was recorded for this clonotype. With a much larger clone just one base away, this may be a read error. This rearrangement joins TRBV6-5 to TRBJ2-7; D gene ambiguous. Germline V gene lookup returns CDR1 MNHEY and CDR2 SVGAGI. Between the trimmed V and J ends, which lost 0 bases and 7 bases, there was a span of 13 bases. The length of the CDR3 is 14 residues. CDR3 region: CASSYSYLDQEQYF. CDR3 bases: TGTGCCAGCAGTTACTCGTACCTAGACCAAGAGCAGTACTTC.

This chain links TRBV20-1 with TRBJ2-1, with D hard to call. The CDR3 has 15 amino acids. The V end was cut by 0 bases, the J end by 0 bases, with 9 bases between. Germline assignment: CDR1 DFQATT and CDR2 SNEGSKA (reference sequence). Written as DNA, the CDR3 is TGCAGTGCTAGAGAGCGGACGAGCTCCTACAATGAGCAGTTCTTC. Its translation is CSARERTSSYNEQFF.

This clonotype occurred many times. The V gene is TRBV6-6, the J gene TRBJ1-1; no firm D call. This CDR3 has 16 amino acids. Germline CDR1 is MNHNY and CDR2 is SVGAGI (reference sequence). The germline V and J ends were trimmed by 6 bases and 1 base, with 18 bases remaining between them. This CDR3 is CASSPLREEKNTEAFF. CDR3 DNA: TGTGCCAGCAGCCCCTTGAGGGAAGAGAAGAACACTGAAGCTTTCTTT.

At least ten counts were recorded for this clonotype. This rearrangement joins TRBV12-3 or TRBV12-4 to TRBJ2-1; perhaps TRBD1 as D (6 bases). There are 15 residues in the CDR3. V lost 6 bases to trimming and J lost 0 bases, with 12 bases between them. CDR3 protein: CASSSDSSSYNEQFF. Here the CDR3 DNA reads TGTGCCAGCAGCTCGGACAGCAGCTCCTACAATGAGCAGTTCTTC.

This clonotype has ten or more counts. This chain connects TRBV29-1 to TRBJ2-5; 14 nucleotides match TRBD2. The CDR3 covers 14 residues. Trimming removed 6 bases from V and 4 bases from J; junction bases left unmatched: 4. Germline CDR1 SQVTM, CDR2 ANQGSEA. The CDR3 protein is CSVEGLAGAETQYF. CDR3 sequence (DNA): TGCAGCGTGGAGGGACTAGCGGGAGCAGAGACCCAGTACTTC.

V and J are TRBV28 and TRBJ2-1; the match to TRBD1 covers 10 bases. The length of the CDR3 is 15 residues. Unmatched junction bases numbered 11, after V lost 5 bases and J lost 10 bases. Looked up from germline, CDR1 is MDHEN and CDR2 is SYDVKM. CDR3 DNA: TGTGCCAGCAGTCCCGGACAGGGGGGTTACGAAGAGCAGTTCTTC. Translating gives CASSPGQGGYEEQFF.

This clonotype was seen ten or more times. The V and J genes are TRBV12-3 or TRBV12-4 and TRBJ2-7; D is perhaps TRBD1 (6 bases). The CDR3 contains 13 residues. Deletions cut 6 bases from V and 3 bases from J, with 12 bases between. The CDR3 region has the DNA TGTGCCAGCAGAATGGGGGCAGACTACGAGCAGTACTTC. Translation gives CASRMGADYEQYF.